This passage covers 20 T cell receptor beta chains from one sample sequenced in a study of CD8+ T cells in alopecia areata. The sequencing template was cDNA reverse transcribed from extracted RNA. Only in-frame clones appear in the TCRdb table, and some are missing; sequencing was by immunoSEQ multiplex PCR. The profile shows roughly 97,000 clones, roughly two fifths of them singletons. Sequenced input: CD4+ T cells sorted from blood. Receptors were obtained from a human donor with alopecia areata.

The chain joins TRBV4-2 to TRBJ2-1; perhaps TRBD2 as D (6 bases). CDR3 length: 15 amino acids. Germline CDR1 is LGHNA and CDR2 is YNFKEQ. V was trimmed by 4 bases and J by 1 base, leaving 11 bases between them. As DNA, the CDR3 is TGTGCCAGCAGCCCGGAGGGCCGATCCTACAATGAGCAGTTCTTC. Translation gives CASSPEGRSYNEQFF.

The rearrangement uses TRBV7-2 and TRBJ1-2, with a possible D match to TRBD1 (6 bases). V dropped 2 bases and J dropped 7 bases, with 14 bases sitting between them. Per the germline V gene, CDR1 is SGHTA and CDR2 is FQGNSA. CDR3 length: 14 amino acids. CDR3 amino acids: CASSLFQGQGGYTF. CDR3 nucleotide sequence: TGTGCCAGCAGCTTATTTCAGGGACAAGGTGGCTACACCTTC.

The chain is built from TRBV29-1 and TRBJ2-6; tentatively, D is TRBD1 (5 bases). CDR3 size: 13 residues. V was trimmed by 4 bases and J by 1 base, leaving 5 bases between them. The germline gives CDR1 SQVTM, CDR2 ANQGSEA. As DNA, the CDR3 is TGCAGCGTTGGACAGTCTGGGGCCAACGTCCTGACTTTC. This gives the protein CSVGQSGANVLTF.

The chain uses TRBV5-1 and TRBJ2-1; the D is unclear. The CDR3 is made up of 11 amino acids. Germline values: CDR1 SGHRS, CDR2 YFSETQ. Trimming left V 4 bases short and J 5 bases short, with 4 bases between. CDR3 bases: TGCGCCAGCAGCCTAGACAATGAGCAGTTCTTC. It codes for CASSLDNEQFF.

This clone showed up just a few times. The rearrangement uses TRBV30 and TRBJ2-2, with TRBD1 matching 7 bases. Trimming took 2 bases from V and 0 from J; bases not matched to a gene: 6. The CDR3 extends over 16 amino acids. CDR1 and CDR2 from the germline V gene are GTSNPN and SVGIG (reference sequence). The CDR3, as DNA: TGTGCCTGGAGTCGGCCCGGGACAGCGAACACCGGGGAGCTGTTTTTT. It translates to CAWSRPGTANTGELFF.

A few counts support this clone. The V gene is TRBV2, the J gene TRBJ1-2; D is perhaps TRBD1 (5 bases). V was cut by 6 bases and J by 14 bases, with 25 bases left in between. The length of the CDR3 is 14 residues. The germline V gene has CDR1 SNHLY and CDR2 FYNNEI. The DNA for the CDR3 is TGTGCCAGCAGAGCCGGGGGTTTAGGTCGTCCAAAGACCTTC. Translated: CASRAGGLGRPKTF.

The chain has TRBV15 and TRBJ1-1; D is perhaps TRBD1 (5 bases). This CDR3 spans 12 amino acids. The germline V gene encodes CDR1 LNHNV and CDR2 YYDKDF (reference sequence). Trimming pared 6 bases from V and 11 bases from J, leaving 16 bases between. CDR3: CATRGDGGKAFF. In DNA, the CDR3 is TGTGCCACCAGGGGGGACGGCGGGAAGGCTTTCTTT.

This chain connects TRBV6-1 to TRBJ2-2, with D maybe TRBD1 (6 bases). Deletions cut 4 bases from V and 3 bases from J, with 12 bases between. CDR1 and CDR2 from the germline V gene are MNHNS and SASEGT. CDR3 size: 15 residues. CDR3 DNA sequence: TGTGCCAGCAGTGTACAGGGATCCTACACCGGGGAGCTGTTTTTT. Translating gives CASSVQGSYTGELFF.

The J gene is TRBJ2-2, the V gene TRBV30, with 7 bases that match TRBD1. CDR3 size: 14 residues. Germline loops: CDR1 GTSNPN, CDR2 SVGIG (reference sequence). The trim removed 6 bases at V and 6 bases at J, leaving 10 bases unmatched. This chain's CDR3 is CACNDRAIAGELFF. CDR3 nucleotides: TGTGCCTGCAACGACAGGGCAATAGCCGGGGAGCTGTTTTTT.

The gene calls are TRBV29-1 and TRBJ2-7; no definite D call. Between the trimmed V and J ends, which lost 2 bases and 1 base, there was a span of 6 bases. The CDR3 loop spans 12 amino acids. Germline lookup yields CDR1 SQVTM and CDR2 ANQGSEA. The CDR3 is CSVELGSYEQYF. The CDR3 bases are TGCAGCGTTGAACTGGGTTCCTACGAGCAGTACTTC.

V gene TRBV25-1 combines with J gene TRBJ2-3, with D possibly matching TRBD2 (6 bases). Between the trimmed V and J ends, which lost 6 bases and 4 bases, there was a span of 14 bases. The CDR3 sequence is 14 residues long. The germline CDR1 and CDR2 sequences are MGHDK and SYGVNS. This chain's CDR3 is CASRLRGTADTQYF. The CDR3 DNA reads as TGTGCCAGCAGACTCCGGGGGACCGCAGATACGCAGTATTTT.

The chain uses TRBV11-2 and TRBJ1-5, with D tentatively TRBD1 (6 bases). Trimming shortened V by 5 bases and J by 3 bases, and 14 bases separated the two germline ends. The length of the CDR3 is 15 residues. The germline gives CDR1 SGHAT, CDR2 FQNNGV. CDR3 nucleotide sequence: TGTGCCAGCAGCCCCCCCGGGACACTCAATCAGCCCCAGCATTTT. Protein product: CASSPPGTLNQPQHF.

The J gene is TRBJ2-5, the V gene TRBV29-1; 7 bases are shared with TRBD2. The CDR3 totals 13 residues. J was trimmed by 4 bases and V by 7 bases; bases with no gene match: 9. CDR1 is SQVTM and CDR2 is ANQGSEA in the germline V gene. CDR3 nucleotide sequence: TGCAGCGCGCAAAGAGGGGAGGGAGAGACCCAGTACTTC. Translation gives CSAQRGEGETQYF.

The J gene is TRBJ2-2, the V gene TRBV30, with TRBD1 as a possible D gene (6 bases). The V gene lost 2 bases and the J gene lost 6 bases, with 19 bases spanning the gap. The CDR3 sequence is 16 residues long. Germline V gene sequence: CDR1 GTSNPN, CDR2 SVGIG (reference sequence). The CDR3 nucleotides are TGTGCCTGGAGTATCACCCCGACGCGGACAGCCGGGGAGCTGTTTTTT. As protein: CAWSITPTRTAGELFF.

CDR3 nucleotides: TGCAGCGTCTCAGAGACAGATACGCAGTATTTT. Its protein is CSVSETDTQYF. The V and J genes are TRBV29-1 and TRBJ2-3; D is unresolved. The CDR3 length is 11 residues. V shed 6 bases and J shed 3 bases, with 7 bases lying between them. Looked up from germline, CDR1 is SQVTM and CDR2 is ANQGSEA.

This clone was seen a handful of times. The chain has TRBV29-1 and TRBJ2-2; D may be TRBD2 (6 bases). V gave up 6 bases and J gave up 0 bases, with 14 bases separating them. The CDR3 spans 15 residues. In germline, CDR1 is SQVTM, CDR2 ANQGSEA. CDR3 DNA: TGCAGCGTGAGGCGTAGCGGCGCGAACACCGGGGAGCTGTTTTTT. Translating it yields CSVRRSGANTGELFF.

DNA for the CDR3: TGTGCCAGCAGTTTTTCGCGGGCGGCGGGAGCCAACGAGCAGTACTTC. Encoded protein: CASSFSRAAGANEQYF. The genes are TRBV28 and TRBJ2-7; 7 bases align to TRBD2. This CDR3 spans 16 amino acids. Per germline, CDR1 MDHEN and CDR2 SYDVKM. V shed 3 bases and J 5 bases; nucleotides not matched to a gene: 13.

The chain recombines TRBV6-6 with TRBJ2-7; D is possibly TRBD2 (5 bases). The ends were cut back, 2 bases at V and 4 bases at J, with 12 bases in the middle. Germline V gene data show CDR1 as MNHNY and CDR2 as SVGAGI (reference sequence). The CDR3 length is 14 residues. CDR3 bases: TGTGCCAGCAGTTACGGGCGGGCCGATTACGAGCAGTACTTC. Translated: CASSYGRADYEQYF.

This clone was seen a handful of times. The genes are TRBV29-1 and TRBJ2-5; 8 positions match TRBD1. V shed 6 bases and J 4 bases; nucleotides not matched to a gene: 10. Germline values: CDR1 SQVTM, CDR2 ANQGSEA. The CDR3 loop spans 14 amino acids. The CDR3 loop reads CSVIWTGRGETQYF. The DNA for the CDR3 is TGCAGCGTAATTTGGACAGGGCGAGGAGAGACCCAGTACTTC.

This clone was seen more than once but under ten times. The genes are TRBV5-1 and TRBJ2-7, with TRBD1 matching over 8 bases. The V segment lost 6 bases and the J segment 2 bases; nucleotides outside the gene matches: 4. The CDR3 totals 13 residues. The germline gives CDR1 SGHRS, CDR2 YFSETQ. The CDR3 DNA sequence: TGCGCCAGCATTCGGACAGGGACCTACGAGCAGTACTTC. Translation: CASIRTGTYEQYF.